Listed here are 18 T cell receptor beta chains from one sample, sequenced in a study of blood T cell repertoires in COVID-19 (dated by TCRdb to 2020 to 2022). To prepare the library, the immunoSEQ multiplex PCR assay was applied. TCRdb stores this immuneACCESS table with in-frame sequences only. Part of the clones is absent; in the studies checked, under half of the shortfall reflects unresolved V genes, and no reason is known for the rest. This sample lists about 200,000 clones; approximately 84% were detected once. The ten largest clones represent 6% to 8% of the sample. The sample was peripheral blood. These receptor sequences come from a human donor with acute or convalescent COVID-19. The donor label of this sample is uncertain.

The gene calls are TRBV7-3 and TRBJ1-1; weak D call: TRBD1 (5 bases). CDR3 length: 15 amino acids. In germline, CDR1 is SGHTA, CDR2 FQGTGA. Trimming shortened V by 5 bases and J by 6 bases, and 19 bases separated the two germline ends. The CDR3 spells CASSPSDMSSPEAFF. The CDR3 coding sequence is TGTGCCAGCAGCCCCTCGGACATGTCGTCGCCTGAAGCTTTCTTT.

The chain carries TRBV19 and TRBJ2-1; 12 bases line up with TRBD2. V gave up 3 bases and J gave up 1 base; unmatched junction bases: 4. CDR1 is LNHDA and CDR2 is SQIVND in the germline V gene (reference sequence). The CDR3 spans 17 residues. The DNA of the CDR3 is TGTGCCAGTAGTATCCTGACTAGCGGGAGATCCTACAATGAGCAGTTCTTC. It codes for CASSILTSGRSYNEQFF.

The chain combines TRBV28 with TRBJ1-1; D is perhaps TRBD1 (6 bases). The CDR3 covers 16 residues. Germline CDR1 reads MDHEN; CDR2 reads SYDVKM. Trimming took 5 bases from V and 0 from J, leaving 16 bases between them. This CDR3 is CASSARTVPLNTEAFF. The CDR3 region has the DNA TGTGCCAGCAGTGCCCGGACAGTACCCTTGAACACTGAAGCTTTCTTT.

This sequence joins TRBV9 and TRBJ2-4; D not resolved. The V and J ends lost 7 bases and 4 bases respectively, with 12 bases between them. CDR1 SGDLS and CDR2 YYNGEE come from the germline V gene. The length of the CDR3 is 13 residues. CDR3 amino acids: CASAGGEKNIQYF. The CDR3 region has the DNA TGTGCCAGCGCCGGTGGTGAGAAAAACATTCAGTACTTC.

The J gene is TRBJ1-4, the V gene TRBV6-5; 8 nucleotides align to TRBD1. CDR3 length equals 15 residues. The germline CDR1 and CDR2 sequences are MNHEY and SVGAGI. Trimming cost V 5 bases and J 3 bases; bases outside gene matches: 5. Here the CDR3 reads CASSPTGVANEKLFF. The DNA for the CDR3 is TGTGCCAGCAGTCCGACAGGGGTGGCTAATGAAAAACTGTTTTTT.

The rearrangement uses TRBV27 and TRBJ1-2; D is unresolved. V was shortened by 5 bases and J by 4 bases, with 11 bases between the two germline ends. The CDR3 is made up of 13 amino acids. Germline V gene data show CDR1 as MNHEY and CDR2 as SMNVEV (reference sequence). CDR3 in amino acids: CASSNEGSYGYTF. The CDR3 DNA reads TGTGCCAGCAGTAACGAGGGTTCCTATGGCTACACCTTC.

This clone appeared a few times. The chain couples TRBV7-3 to TRBJ2-1; 10 bases are shared with TRBD2. Looked up from germline, CDR1 is SGHTA and CDR2 is FQGTGA. V lost 6 bases and J lost 4; bases outside the gene matches: 3. The CDR3 contains 14 residues. The CDR3 region is CASSPSGSYNEQFF. The DNA of the CDR3 is TGTGCCAGCAGTCCTAGCGGGAGTTACAATGAGCAGTTCTTC.

The chain couples TRBV30 to TRBJ1-5; 8 bases map to TRBD1. Germline-derived CDR1 and CDR2 are GTSNPN and SVGIG (reference sequence). With V trimmed by 2 bases and J by 1 base, 4 bases remained unmatched. The CDR3 runs to 15 residues. Here the CDR3 DNA reads TGTGCCTGGAGTCCCGGACAGGGAAGCAATCAGCCCCAGCATTTT. Encoded protein: CAWSPGQGSNQPQHF.

The V and J genes are TRBV3-1 (or the pseudogene TRBV3-2) and TRBJ2-1; 8 bases line up with TRBD2. With 3 bases clipped from V and 1 base from J, the junction kept 2 bases outside the gene matches. Germline assignment: CDR1 LGHDT and CDR2 YNNKEL (reference sequence). The CDR3 contains 15 residues. CDR3: CASSQGLDSYNEQFF. The CDR3 coding sequence is TGTGCCAGCAGCCAGGGACTAGATTCCTACAATGAGCAGTTCTTC.

Remarks on this clone: Other DNA sequences in this sample translate to the same CDR3. The chain links TRBV12-3 or TRBV12-4 to TRBJ1-2, with 7 bases that match TRBD1. This CDR3 comprises 12 residues. V trimming: 3 bases; J trimming: 5 bases; junction bases outside the gene matches: 0. The CDR3 bases are TGTGCCAGCAGTTTGGGACAGTATGGCTACACCTTC. Its translation: CASSLGQYGYTF.

The chain carries TRBV5-1 and TRBJ1-1; D gene ambiguous. With 0 bases removed from V and 4 bases from J, the gap between germline ends came to 13 bases. Germline V gene data show CDR1 as SGHRS and CDR2 as YFSETQ. The CDR3 runs to 15 residues. This CDR3 reads CASSLERPRGTEAFF. CDR3 nucleotides: TGCGCCAGCAGCTTGGAACGCCCTAGAGGCACTGAAGCTTTCTTT.

The chain couples TRBV7-2 to TRBJ1-5, with D possibly being TRBD1 (6 bases). Germline loops: CDR1 SGHTA, CDR2 FQGNSA. Trimming removed 5 bases from V and 3 bases from J, with 11 bases in between. The CDR3 runs 14 residues. CDR3 DNA: TGTGCCAGCAGCATTGGGGGGGCCAATCAGCCCCAGCATTTT. Its protein is CASSIGGANQPQHF.

V usage is TRBV10-1 and J usage is TRBJ2-4; TRBD2 might be the D (6 bases). The V and J ends lost 0 bases and 9 bases respectively, with 18 bases between them. The CDR3 is made up of 16 amino acids. Germline-derived CDR1 and CDR2 are WNHNN and SYGVQD (reference sequence). For the CDR3, the DNA is TGCGCCAGCAGTGAGTCGACACTAGCCGATACAAGCATTCAGTACTTC. Amino acids: CASSESTLADTSIQYF.

This clone was counted at least ten times. The chain couples TRBV24-1 to TRBJ2-3; the D gene is possibly TRBD2 (7 bases). CDR3 length: 16 amino acids. The V gene lost 3 bases and the J gene lost 7 bases, with 19 bases spanning the gap. Germline V gene lookup returns CDR1 KGHDR and CDR2 SFDVKD. This CDR3 is CATSDGGASPSHTQYF. For the CDR3, the DNA is TGTGCCACCAGTGATGGGGGGGCTAGTCCTTCCCATACGCAGTATTTT.

This chain uses TRBV5-1 with TRBJ1-1; 8 bases align to TRBD1. Germline V lookup: CDR1 SGHRS, CDR2 YFSETQ. The CDR3 sequence is 15 residues long. V trimming: 5 bases; J trimming: 0 bases; junction bases outside the gene matches: 6. CDR3 sequence reads: CASRRQGLMNTEAFF. Here the CDR3 DNA reads TGCGCCAGCAGGAGACAGGGGTTAATGAACACTGAAGCTTTCTTT.

V is TRBV29-1 and J is TRBJ2-7, with TRBD2 as a possible D gene (6 bases). Germline CDR1 is SQVTM and CDR2 is ANQGSEA. The CDR3 extends over 13 amino acids. V was pared by 6 bases and J by 2 bases, with 14 bases between. As DNA, the CDR3 is TGCAGCGTCCCGGGACTTCAACCCTACGAGCAGTACTTC. It is translated as CSVPGLQPYEQYF.

CDR3 sequence reads: CASSEWSGNQPQHF. The CDR3 DNA sequence: TGCGCCAGCAGTGAGTGGTCAGGTAATCAGCCCCAGCATTTT. The chain couples TRBV10-2 to TRBJ1-5; D gene ambiguous. Germline V lookup: CDR1 WSHSY, CDR2 SAAADI. With 1 base removed from V and 4 bases from J, the gap between germline ends came to 8 bases. The CDR3 contains 14 residues.

The J gene is TRBJ2-1, the V gene TRBV7-2; D possibly corresponds to TRBD2 (6 bases). The V and J ends lost 2 bases and 0 bases respectively, with 8 bases between them. Germline V lookup: CDR1 SGHTA, CDR2 FQGNSA. This CDR3 region has 15 residues. The CDR3 DNA follows: TGTGCCAGCAGCTTACTAGCGACCTCCTACAATGAGCAGTTCTTC. Its protein is CASSLLATSYNEQFF.